This T cell receptor (beta chain) was sequenced during a study of blood T cell repertoires in COVID-19. Study summary: The samples span acute and convalescent COVID-19 from the United States, Italy and Spain. PBMCs, B-cell-depleted T cells, or T cells provided the cDNA or gDNA that made up the material.

Under the authors' procedure: Estimated nucleated cell counts came from reference gene primer amplification. Only in-frame clones appear in the TCRdb table, and some are missing; sequencing was by immunoSEQ multiplex PCR. V and J calls and clone size are given by that table; D and trimming were obtained from the DNA. This sample yields about 170,000 clones, of which 70% to 85% are seen a single time; under 7.5% belongs to the top ten. The CDR3 extends over 15 amino acids. Germline values: CDR1 MNHEY, CDR2 SMNVEV (reference sequence). V was pared by 6 bases and J by 4 bases, with 9 bases of the junction left unmatched. The Seattle patients joined while their infection was active and were tracked longitudinally afterward.

The sequenced sample consisted of peripheral blood. This TCR was recovered from a man at least 80 years old with COVID-19, enrolled during active disease. The V and J genes are TRBV27 and TRBJ2-3; 8 nucleotides align to TRBD2. CDR3 loop: CASRPAGGFSDTQYF. CDR3 nucleotide sequence: TGTGCCAGCAGGCCTGCGGGGGGTTTCTCAGATACGCAGTATTTT.